This entry is about one TCR beta chain. Its target is not known. The data originate from a study of T cell repertoires in cytomegalovirus infection. Study background: Public TCR beta signature analysis indicated the presence of both CMV infection and matching HLA type. Study-level results: Ex vivo, HLA-C-restricted CMV-specific TCR beta clonotypes prevailed over the rest of the response.

TCRdb ran MiXCR on the reads and lists one entry per CDR3 protein. The sample shows fewer than 85,000 distinct CDR3 sequences, about 45% of them seen only once. CDR3 size: 14 residues. In germline, CDR1 is SGHTA, CDR2 FQGNSA. Trimming stripped 7 bases from V and 5 bases from J, with 18 bases between. This sequence was found in a human donor in good health (CMV status not recorded). Some clones in this sample may be carry-over from other donors' samples. The rearrangement links TRBV7-2 to TRBJ2-7; D gene unclear. The sample in question was CD8+ T cells from cultured PBMCs, obtained from culture after CMV antigen stimulation. Here the CDR3 DNA reads TGTGCCAGCACCTCCGCCAAACCTGGCGACGAGCAGTACTTC. As protein: CASTSAKPGDEQYF.